This passage covers 6 T cell receptor beta chains from one sample sequenced in a study of shared clonotypes between healthy human individuals. Sequencing was performed with immunoSEQ multiplex PCR; in TCRdb, only in-frame clones are kept and a portion is missing. Of more than 2 million clones in the sample, roughly 95% were seen once. Sample: naive CD4+ T cells sorted from blood. Subset reported: CD45RA+ positively selected. The source is a man in his late teens or twenties in good health.

The rearrangement links TRBV5-4 to TRBJ1-2; 9 bases are shared with TRBD1. CDR1 is SGHNT, CDR2 YYREEE, per germline (reference sequence). J lost 0 bases, V lost 2 bases, and 5 bases had no gene match. The CDR3 runs to 16 residues. The DNA of the CDR3 is TGTGCCAGCAGCTTTACAGGGGGCGCTCCTAACTATGGCTACACCTTC. Amino acid sequence: CASSFTGGAPNYGYTF.

The chain uses TRBV5-1 and TRBJ2-5; a weak D match, TRBD1 (6 bases). Looked up from germline, CDR1 is SGHRS and CDR2 is YFSETQ. V lost 0 bases, J lost 7 bases, and 10 bases lay in between. The CDR3 is 13 residues long. The CDR3 DNA is TGCGCCAGCAGCTTGGGGGACATTGTGACCCAGTACTTC. It specifies CASSLGDIVTQYF.

Remarks on this clone: The sample carries other DNA sequences with the same CDR3. CDR3 nucleotides: TGTGCCAGCAGCTTAGGAAGCTATGGCTACACCTTC. Protein sequence: CASSLGSYGYTF. The chain has TRBV5-6 and TRBJ1-2, with D uncertain. The CDR3 has 12 amino acids. Germline V gives CDR1 SGHDT, CDR2 YYEEEE. Trimming shortened V by 2 bases and J by 4 bases, and 6 bases separated the two germline ends.

CDR3 DNA sequence: TGTGCCAGCTCACCCCCGGGACAGGGACGGCACGAGCAGTACTTC. Translation gives CASSPPGQGRHEQYF. The rearrangement joins TRBV18 to TRBJ2-7; 9 nucleotides match TRBD1. The CDR3 length is 15 residues. The germline V gene encodes CDR1 KGHSH and CDR2 LQKENI. Trimming removed 3 bases from V and 5 bases from J; junction bases left unmatched: 8.

V and J are TRBV7-9 and TRBJ2-3; 11 nucleotides line up with TRBD2. This CDR3 spans 15 amino acids. The V gene's germline CDR1 is SEHNR and CDR2 FQNEAQ (reference sequence). The V segment lost 5 bases and the J segment 5 bases; nucleotides outside the gene matches: 6. CDR3 sequence (DNA): TGTGCCAGCAGCCCTGGGACTAGCGGAAGAGATACGCAGTATTTT. Its protein product is CASSPGTSGRDTQYF.

With regard to this clone: At the DNA level, this CDR3 is encoded by other sequences in the same sample as well. The gene calls are TRBV11-2 and TRBJ2-3; D gene uncertain. The length of the CDR3 is 11 residues. The germline gives CDR1 SGHAT, CDR2 FQNNGV. V lost 5 bases and J lost 3, with 3 bases in between. CDR3 sequence reads: CASSVTDTQYF. CDR3 DNA: TGTGCCAGCAGCGTTACAGATACGCAGTATTTT.